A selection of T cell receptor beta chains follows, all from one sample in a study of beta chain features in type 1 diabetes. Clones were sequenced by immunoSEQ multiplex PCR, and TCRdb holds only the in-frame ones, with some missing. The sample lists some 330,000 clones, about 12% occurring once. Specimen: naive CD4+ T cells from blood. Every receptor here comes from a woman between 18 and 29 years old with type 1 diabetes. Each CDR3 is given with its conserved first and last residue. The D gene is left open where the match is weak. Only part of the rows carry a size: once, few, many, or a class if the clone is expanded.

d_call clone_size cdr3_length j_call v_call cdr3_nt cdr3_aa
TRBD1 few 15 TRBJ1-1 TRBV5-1 TGCGCCAGCAGCTGGGGACAGGGACGGTACACTGAAGCTTTCTTT CASSWGQGRYTEAFF
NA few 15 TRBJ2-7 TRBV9 TGTGCCAGCAGCGTTAACGACAGGATGACCTACGAGCAGTACTTC CASSVNDRMTYEQYF
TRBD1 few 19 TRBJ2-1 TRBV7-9 TGTGCCAGCAGTCGATATCCGCCCCCGCGACAGGGGGCGGACAATGAGCAGTTCTTC CASSRYPPPRQGADNEQFF
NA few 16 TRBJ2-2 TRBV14 TGTGCCAGCGGTGTGACTCGACAGGCGAACACCGGGGAGCTGTTTTTT CASGVTRQANTGELFF
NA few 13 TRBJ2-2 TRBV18 TGTGCCAGCTCACGCAGGGTTGACGGGGAGCTGTTTTTT CASSRRVDGELFF
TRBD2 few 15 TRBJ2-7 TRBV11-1 TGTGCCAGCAGCTTCCAGCGGGGCGGGTCATACGAGCAGTACTTC CASSFQRGGSYEQYF
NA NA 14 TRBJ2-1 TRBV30 TGTGCCTGGATGACGGGAGAGAGGTCGAATGAGCAGTTCTTC CAWMTGERSNEQFF
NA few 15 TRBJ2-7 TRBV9 TGTGCCAGCAGCATTGGGGGCCAGAGCTCCTACGAGCAGTACTTC CASSIGGQSSYEQYF
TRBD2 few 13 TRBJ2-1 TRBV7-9 TGTGCCAGCCGGGTAGCGGGAGCATATGAGCAGTTCTTC CASRVAGAYEQFF
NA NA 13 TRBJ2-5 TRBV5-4 TGTGCCAGCACTCCGGGAGACCAAGAGACCCAGTACTTC CASTPGDQETQYF
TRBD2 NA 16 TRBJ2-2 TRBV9 TGTGCCAGCAGCGTAGCGATAGCGGGAGGGCCCGGGGAGCTGTTTTTT CASSVAIAGGPGELFF
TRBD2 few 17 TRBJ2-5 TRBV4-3 TGCGCCAGCAGCCCCGGGCCCGGACTAGCGGGCCAAGAGACCCAGTACTTC CASSPGPGLAGQETQYF
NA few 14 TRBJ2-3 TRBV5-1 TGCGCCAGCAGTCTAGGAGGGAACACAGATACGCAGTATTTT CASSLGGNTDTQYF
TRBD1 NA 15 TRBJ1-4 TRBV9 TGTGCCAGCAGCGTGTCAACGGGACAGGGGGCCACACTGTTTTTT CASSVSTGQGATLFF
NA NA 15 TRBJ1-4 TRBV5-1 TGCGCCAGCAGCTTGGAACTAGGGCCCTATGAAAAACTGTTTTTT CASSLELGPYEKLFF
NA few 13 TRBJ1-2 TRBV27 TGTGCCAGCAGTTTAGGGGAGAACTATGGCTACACCTTC CASSLGENYGYTF
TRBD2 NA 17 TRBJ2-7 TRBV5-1 TGCGCCAGCAGCCTCCGGAGGAGTAGCGGGACCTCCTACGAGCAGTACTTC CASSLRRSSGTSYEQYF
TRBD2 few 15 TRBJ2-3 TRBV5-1 TGCGCCAGCAGCACCCGCGGGGGGGCCGAAGATACGCAGTATTTT CASSTRGGAEDTQYF
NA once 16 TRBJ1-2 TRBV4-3 TGCGCCAGCAGCCAAGCTTTTTTAGGCAGCGTAAAGGGCTACACCTTC CASSQAFLGSVKGYTF
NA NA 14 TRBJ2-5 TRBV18 TGTGCCAGCTCACCGTGGGACAATGCCGAGACCCAGTACTTC CASSPWDNAETQYF
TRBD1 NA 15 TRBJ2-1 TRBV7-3 TGTGCCAGCAGCCAAGGGGGCTGGTACTACAATGAGCAGTTCTTC CASSQGGWYYNEQFF
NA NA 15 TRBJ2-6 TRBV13 TGTGCCAGCATTCAAGCAACCTCTGGGGCCAACGTCCTGACTTTC CASIQATSGANVLTF
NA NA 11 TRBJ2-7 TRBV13 TGTGCCAGCAGCTTGAACTTCGAGCAGTACTTC CASSLNFEQYF